Below are 29 T cell receptor beta chains sequenced from a single sample in a study of T cell changes during pregnancy in multiple sclerosis. TCRdb keeps only in-frame clones here, not all; method: immunoSEQ multiplex PCR. The sample holds under 45,000 clones; 88% are singletons and the top ten take approximately 4%. The starting material was CD8+ T cells from peripheral blood mononuclear cells, obtained in the first trimester of pregnancy. Receptor source: a female donor with multiple sclerosis, enrolled in a pregnancy study.

This chain joins TRBV7-6 and TRBJ2-3; TRBD1 aligns across 7 bases. The V segment lost 1 base and the J segment 3 bases; nucleotides outside the gene matches: 1. Germline assignment: CDR1 SGHVS and CDR2 FNYEAQ. This CDR3 contains 14 residues. The CDR3 protein is CASSLGGQTDTQYF. DNA for the CDR3: TGTGCCAGCAGCTTAGGGGGACAGACAGATACGCAGTATTTT.

This rearrangement joins TRBV27 to TRBJ1-4; 8 bases map to TRBD1. There are 16 residues in the CDR3. CDR1 and CDR2 (germline): MNHEY, SMNVEV (reference sequence). With 4 bases clipped from V and 4 bases from J, the junction kept 8 bases outside the gene matches. The CDR3, as DNA: TGTGCCAGCAGTTCGATTTCAGGGGGCATTAATGAAAAACTGTTTTTT. As protein: CASSSISGGINEKLFF.

The V and J genes are TRBV13 and TRBJ2-7; 9 bases map to TRBD1. The J segment lost 2 bases and the V segment lost 1 base, leaving 3 bases of the junction unmatched. The length of the CDR3 is 15 residues. Per the germline V gene, CDR1 is PRHDT and CDR2 is FYEKMQ (reference sequence). The CDR3 nucleotides are TGTGCCAGCAGCTTAGTGGGACAGGGAACCTACGAGCAGTACTTC. This encodes CASSLVGQGTYEQYF.

This chain connects TRBV19 to TRBJ2-7; 10 bases are shared with TRBD1. Germline V gene lookup returns CDR1 LNHDA and CDR2 SQIVND (reference sequence). The V segment lost 6 bases and the J segment 0 bases; nucleotides outside the gene matches: 2. The length of the CDR3 is 14 residues. This CDR3 reads CASRRTGGSYEQYF. The CDR3, as DNA: TGTGCCAGTAGGCGGACAGGGGGCTCCTACGAGCAGTACTTC.

The V gene is TRBV4-3, the J gene TRBJ2-2; D ambiguous. Germline V CDR1 and CDR2: LGHNA, YSLEER. CDR3 length: 14 amino acids. Trimming removed 4 bases at V and 3 bases at J, with 9 bases between. The CDR3 sequence is CASSPGLYTGELFF. The CDR3 region has the DNA TGCGCCAGCAGCCCCGGGTTGTACACCGGGGAGCTGTTTTTT.

This clone was observed once. The chain employs TRBV15 and TRBJ1-6; 8 bases line up with TRBD1. Trimming removed 3 bases from V and 7 bases from J; junction bases left unmatched: 8. From germline, CDR1 is LNHNV and CDR2 YYDKDF (reference sequence). The CDR3 spans 16 residues. CDR3 coding DNA: TGTGCCACCAGCAGGCTGGACAGGGCCAAGAATTCACCCCTCCACTTT. This codes for CATSRLDRAKNSPLHF.

The V call is TRBV27, the J call TRBJ2-7, with D possibly matching TRBD1 (6 bases). CDR3 length: 12 amino acids. V lost 4 bases, J lost 3 bases, and 7 bases lay in between. Germline CDR1 and CDR2: MNHEY and SMNVEV (reference sequence). The CDR3 sequence: CASSSDSYEQYF. DNA for the CDR3: TGTGCCAGCAGTTCGGACAGCTACGAGCAGTACTTC.

J is TRBJ1-3 and V is TRBV4-3, with TRBD1 as a possible D gene (5 bases). V was clipped by 0 bases and J by 1 base, with 7 bases between them. CDR1 and CDR2 from the germline V gene are LGHNA and YSLEER. This CDR3 contains 15 residues. The CDR3 here is CASSQDRGSGNTIYF. The CDR3 DNA reads TGCGCCAGCAGCCAAGATAGGGGTTCTGGAAACACCATATATTTT.

The CDR3 is CASSVGGSSQETQYF. CDR3 sequence (DNA): TGTGCCAGCAGCGTAGGGGGCAGCAGTCAAGAGACCCAGTACTTC. V is TRBV9 and J is TRBJ2-5, with a weak D call TRBD1 (5 bases). Per the germline V gene, CDR1 is SGDLS and CDR2 is YYNGEE. Trimming took off 0 bases at V and 2 bases at J, with 11 bases between the two ends. CDR3 length: 15 residues.

The genes are TRBV14 and TRBJ2-1, with a possible D match to TRBD1 (6 bases). The germline V gene has CDR1 SGHDN and CDR2 FVKESK. This CDR3 has 17 amino acids. Between the trimmed V and J ends, which lost 6 bases and 4 bases, there was a span of 22 bases. DNA for the CDR3: TGTGCCAGCAGTCTCGAGACAACAGGGTACTCTTACAATGAGCAGTTCTTC. Translated, it gives CASSLETTGYSYNEQFF.

This clone appeared a single time. The chain combines TRBV6-6 with TRBJ2-7; 7 nucleotides agree with TRBD2. J lost 3 bases, V lost 4 bases, and 9 bases had no gene match. Germline CDR1 MNHNY, CDR2 SVGAGI (reference sequence). The CDR3 sequence is 15 residues long. CDR3 nucleotide sequence: TGTGCCAGCAGTTCTGGCGGTGGGGGGGTCTACGAGCAGTACTTC. The encoded protein is CASSSGGGGVYEQYF.

This chain joins TRBV16 and TRBJ2-7; possible D gene TRBD1, 7 bases. Trimming stripped 0 bases from V and 4 bases from J, with 16 bases between. This CDR3 has 16 amino acids. The germline V gene has CDR1 KGHSY and CDR2 FQNENV. The CDR3 spells CASSQSEGGGWYEQYF. The CDR3 DNA follows: TGTGCCAGCAGCCAATCGGAAGGAGGGGGCTGGTACGAGCAGTACTTC.

Comment on this clone: One end of the junction is discordant with germline, which a read error may explain. The rearrangement joins TRBV11-2 to TRBJ2-1; 8 bases are shared with TRBD2. Germline CDR1 is SGHAT and CDR2 is FQNNGV. The CDR3 is 16 residues long. The CDR3 nucleotides are TGTGCCAGCAGCCTAGAAGCGGGGGCATGGACTGGAGAGCAGTTCTTC. Protein product: CASSLEAGAWTGEQFF.

The rearrangement uses TRBV19 and TRBJ2-3; TRBD2 matches 11 bases. Germline V gives CDR1 LNHDA, CDR2 SQIVND (reference sequence). Trimming cost V 6 bases and J 6 bases; bases outside gene matches: 8. This CDR3 region has 15 residues. CDR3 protein: CASRGLAARLDTQYF. CDR3 in DNA: TGTGCCAGTAGGGGACTAGCGGCGCGCTTGGATACGCAGTATTTT.

This clone was found once. The V and J genes are TRBV9 and TRBJ1-5, with D possibly TRBD1 on 5 matching bases. Germline CDR1 SGDLS, CDR2 YYNGEE. With 0 bases removed from V and 7 bases from J, the gap between germline ends came to 8 bases. The CDR3 contains 13 residues. CDR3 in DNA: TGTGCCAGCAGCGTAGGAAGGGGCCAGCCCCAGCATTTT. Its translation is CASSVGRGQPQHF.

The chain links TRBV27 to TRBJ2-3; D might be TRBD1 (6 bases). There are 15 residues in the CDR3. V was cut by 5 bases and J by 3 bases, with 15 bases left in between. The V gene's germline CDR1 is MNHEY and CDR2 SMNVEV (reference sequence). The CDR3 loop is CASSPRGSLTDTQYF. Here the CDR3 DNA reads TGTGCCAGCAGTCCCAGGGGTAGCTTAACAGATACGCAGTATTTT.

The rearrangement links TRBV19 to TRBJ2-5; D may be TRBD2 (6 bases). Germline V gene data show CDR1 as LNHDA and CDR2 as SQIVND (reference sequence). The CDR3 loop spans 13 amino acids. V lost 6 bases and J lost 6, with 14 bases in between. CDR3 sequence (DNA): TGTGCCAGTAGCCCCGCGGGGTTTCAGACCCAGTACTTC. Translating it yields CASSPAGFQTQYF.

The J gene is TRBJ2-1, the V gene TRBV4-1; TRBD2 agrees at 8 bases. This CDR3 is 15 amino acids long. V lost 1 base to trimming and J lost 11 bases; unmatched junction nucleotides: 10. Germline V CDR1 and CDR2: MGHRA, YSYEKL. The CDR3 sequence is CASSQVFGGAGKQFF. CDR3 sequence (DNA): TGCGCCAGCAGCCAAGTTTTCGGGGGGGCGGGAAAGCAGTTCTTC.

J is TRBJ2-7 and V is TRBV5-6; 10 bases match TRBD1. The germline V gene has CDR1 SGHDT and CDR2 YYEEEE. The CDR3 totals 14 residues. Germline trimming cut 4 bases from V and 2 bases from J; bases unmatched to any gene: 3. CDR3 sequence: CASSPGTGAYEQYF. CDR3 nucleotides: TGTGCCAGCAGCCCCGGGACAGGGGCCTACGAGCAGTACTTC.

This clone was seen more than once but under ten times. This sequence joins TRBV7-3 and TRBJ2-1, with 9 bases identical to TRBD2. The germline CDR1 and CDR2 sequences are SGHTA and FQGTGA. The CDR3 covers 17 residues. V was pared by 5 bases and J by 7 bases, with 15 bases of the junction left unmatched. In DNA form, the CDR3 reads TGTGCCAGCAGCCTAGGCCCCGCGGGGGGGCCGAGGAATGAGCAGTTCTTC. Translated: CASSLGPAGGPRNEQFF.

This clone is a singleton in its sample. The J gene is TRBJ2-6, the V gene TRBV10-3, with a weak D call TRBD1 (6 bases). CDR3 length: 17 residues. Germline V gene data show CDR1 as ENHRY and CDR2 as SYGVKD. The V and J ends lost 8 bases and 0 bases respectively, with 17 bases between them. The CDR3: CAIGSGLGASGANVLTF. DNA of the CDR3: TGTGCCATCGGGAGCGGATTGGGGGCCTCTGGGGCCAACGTCCTGACTTTC.

V is TRBV4-2 and J is TRBJ1-2; D gene uncertain. V dropped 1 base and J dropped 4 bases, with 13 bases sitting between them. The germline gives CDR1 LGHNA, CDR2 YNFKEQ. The CDR3 spans 15 residues. CDR3 coding DNA: TGTGCCAGCAGCCAAGTGGACCTGGGAGCCTATGGCTACACCTTC. Translation gives CASSQVDLGAYGYTF.

In the case of this clone: An end of the junction does not agree with germline; a read error may underlie this. CDR3 protein: CASSSGGGGSNHF. The CDR3 DNA follows: TGTGCCAGCAGCTCTGGAGGGGGGGGCTCCAACCATTTT. This chain joins TRBV9 and TRBJ2-3, with D possibly being TRBD2 (7 bases). Looked up from germline, CDR1 is SGDLS and CDR2 is YYNGEE. This CDR3 region has 13 residues.

The chain joins TRBV15 to TRBJ1-4; maybe TRBD1 (6 bases). Germline values: CDR1 LNHNV, CDR2 YYDKDF (reference sequence). The V and J ends lost 3 bases and 5 bases respectively, with 7 bases between them. The CDR3 contains 13 residues. As DNA, the CDR3 is TGTGCCACCAGCAGGACAGGCAATGAAAAACTGTTTTTT. It codes for CATSRTGNEKLFF.

This clone was counted once. The V and J genes are TRBV5-6 and TRBJ2-1, with 9 bases fitting TRBD1. Germline lookup yields CDR1 SGHDT and CDR2 YYEEEE. The CDR3 has 12 amino acids. After removal of 4 bases from V and 10 bases from J, the junction contained 3 bases not matched to a gene. The CDR3 reads CASSDRGYEQFF. CDR3 sequence (DNA): TGTGCCAGCAGCGACAGGGGGTACGAGCAGTTCTTC.

Only one count was recorded for this clone. V and J are TRBV4-1 and TRBJ2-7, with 8 bases matching TRBD1. Germline values: CDR1 MGHRA, CDR2 YSYEKL. The CDR3 is made up of 14 amino acids. V was pared by 3 bases and J by 3 bases, with 4 bases of the junction left unmatched. This chain's CDR3 is CASSQMGQVYEQYF. CDR3 nucleotides: TGCGCCAGCAGCCAGATGGGACAGGTCTACGAGCAGTACTTC.

The V gene is TRBV9, the J gene TRBJ1-5; TRBD1 agrees at 10 bases. The CDR3 spans 15 residues. After removal of 2 bases from V and 3 bases from J, the junction contained 2 bases not matched to a gene. CDR1 is SGDLS, CDR2 YYNGEE, per germline. CDR3 in amino acids: CASSVGQGINQPQHF. DNA for the CDR3: TGTGCCAGCAGCGTGGGACAGGGGATCAATCAGCCCCAGCATTTT.

This rearrangement joins TRBV27 to TRBJ1-2, with D tentatively TRBD1 (5 bases). V lost 4 bases and J lost 6, with 9 bases in between. The CDR3 totals 12 residues. Germline CDR1 and CDR2: MNHEY and SMNVEV (reference sequence). The CDR3, as DNA: TGTGCCAGCAGTTCGTGGGGGGATGGCTACACCTTC. Its translation is CASSSWGDGYTF.

This clone is labeled medium-sized (0.01 to 0.1%). This sequence joins TRBV6-1 and TRBJ2-7, with TRBD2 matching over 11 bases. The CDR3 is made up of 14 amino acids. The germline CDR1 and CDR2 sequences are MNHNS and SASEGT. Trimming removed 8 bases from V and 2 bases from J; junction bases left unmatched: 5. The CDR3 DNA reads as TGTGCCAGCGGAAATAGCGGGGGGGCCTACGAGCAGTACTTC. It yields the protein CASGNSGGAYEQYF.